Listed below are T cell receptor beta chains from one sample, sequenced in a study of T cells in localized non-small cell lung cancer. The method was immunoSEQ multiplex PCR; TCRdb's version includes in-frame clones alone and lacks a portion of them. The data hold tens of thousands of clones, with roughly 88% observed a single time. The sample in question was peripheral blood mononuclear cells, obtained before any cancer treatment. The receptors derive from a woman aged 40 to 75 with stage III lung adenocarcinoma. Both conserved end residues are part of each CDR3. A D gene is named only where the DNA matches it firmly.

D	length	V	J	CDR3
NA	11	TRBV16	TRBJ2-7	CASSRQYEQYF
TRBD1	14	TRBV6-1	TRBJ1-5	CASSPGQANQPQHF
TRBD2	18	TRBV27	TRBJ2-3	CASSYGRFSGRAPDTQYF
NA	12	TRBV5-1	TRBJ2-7	CASSPSVYEQYF
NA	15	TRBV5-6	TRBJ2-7	CASSPRVSLGDEQYF
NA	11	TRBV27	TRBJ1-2	CASSFVNGYTF
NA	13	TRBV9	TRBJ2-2	CASSVQTTGELFF
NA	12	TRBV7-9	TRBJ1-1	CASNQVSTEAFF
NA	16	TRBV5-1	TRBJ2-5	CASSLVAARVRETQYF
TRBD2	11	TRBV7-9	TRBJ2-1	CAGTRVDEQFF
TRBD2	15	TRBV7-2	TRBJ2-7	CASSPRSGGVSEQYF